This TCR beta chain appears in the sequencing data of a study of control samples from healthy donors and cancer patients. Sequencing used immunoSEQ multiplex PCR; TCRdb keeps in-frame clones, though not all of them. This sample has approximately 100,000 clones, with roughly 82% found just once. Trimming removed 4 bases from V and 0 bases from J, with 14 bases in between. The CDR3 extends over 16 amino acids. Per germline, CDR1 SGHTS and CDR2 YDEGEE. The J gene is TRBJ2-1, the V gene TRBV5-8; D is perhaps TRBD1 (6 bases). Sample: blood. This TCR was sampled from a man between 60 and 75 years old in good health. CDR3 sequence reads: CASSIGTPGSYNEQFF. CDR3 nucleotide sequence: TGTGCCAGCAGCATCGGGACACCTGGCTCCTACAATGAGCAGTTCTTC.